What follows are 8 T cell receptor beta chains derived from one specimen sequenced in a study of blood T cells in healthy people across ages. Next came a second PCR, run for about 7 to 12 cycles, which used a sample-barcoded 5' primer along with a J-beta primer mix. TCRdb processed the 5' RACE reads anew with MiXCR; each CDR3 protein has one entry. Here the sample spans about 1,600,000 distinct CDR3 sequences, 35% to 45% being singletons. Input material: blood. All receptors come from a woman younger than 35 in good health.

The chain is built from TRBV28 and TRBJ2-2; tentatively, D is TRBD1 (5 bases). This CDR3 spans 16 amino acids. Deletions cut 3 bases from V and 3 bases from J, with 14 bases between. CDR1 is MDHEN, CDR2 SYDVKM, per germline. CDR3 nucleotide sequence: TGTGCCAGCAGTTTCCTGGACACTGACTACACCGGGGAGCTGTTTTTT. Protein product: CASSFLDTDYTGELFF.

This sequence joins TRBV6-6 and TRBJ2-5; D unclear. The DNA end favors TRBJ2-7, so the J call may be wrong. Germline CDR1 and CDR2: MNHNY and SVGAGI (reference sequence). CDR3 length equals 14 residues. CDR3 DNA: TGTGCCAGCAGTTTGGCAGGATCAGGTTTCGAGCAGTACTTC. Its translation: CASSLAGSGFEQYF.

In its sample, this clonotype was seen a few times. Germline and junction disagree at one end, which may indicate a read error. CDR3 coding DNA: TGCGCCAGCAGCTCGGGTCGGGCAGCTAACTATGGCTACACCTTC. Its protein is CASSSGRAANYGYTF. The chain is built from TRBV7-9 and TRBJ1-2; D ambiguous. Germline V lookup: CDR1 SEHNR, CDR2 FQNEAQ (reference sequence). The CDR3 has 15 residues.

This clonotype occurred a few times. The CDR3 bases are TGTGCCAGCAGCTTTGACGGGGGGCGATATCTACATGAGCAGTACTTC. It translates to CASSFDGGRYLHEQYF. V usage is TRBV7-9 and J usage is TRBJ2-5, with a tentative D call TRBD2 (7 bases). The CDR3 is 16 amino acids. Germline V gene data show CDR1 as SEHNR and CDR2 as FQNEAQ (reference sequence). Trimming shortened V by 3 bases and J by 11 bases, and 25 bases separated the two germline ends.

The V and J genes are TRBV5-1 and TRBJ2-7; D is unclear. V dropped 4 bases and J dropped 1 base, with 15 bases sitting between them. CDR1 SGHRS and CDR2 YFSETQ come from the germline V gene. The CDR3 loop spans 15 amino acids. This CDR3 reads CASSPHETLSYEQYF. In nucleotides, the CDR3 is TGCGCCAGCAGCCCTCACGAGACCTTGTCCTACGAGCAGTACTTC.

CDR3 sequence: CASTETGGSYEQYF. The CDR3 bases are TGTGCCAGCACCGAGACAGGGGGGAGCTACGAGCAGTACTTC. The chain carries TRBV28 and TRBJ2-4; 9 nucleotides line up with TRBD1. Gene TRBJ2-7 matches the end of the DNA better, so the J call may be wrong. Germline assignment: CDR1 MDHEN and CDR2 SYDVKM. CDR3 length: 14 residues.

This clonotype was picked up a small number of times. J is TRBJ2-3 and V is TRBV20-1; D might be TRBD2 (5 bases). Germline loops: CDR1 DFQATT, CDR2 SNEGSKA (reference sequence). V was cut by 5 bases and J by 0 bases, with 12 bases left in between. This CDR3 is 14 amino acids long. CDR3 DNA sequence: TGCAGTGCTGACACGGGCGGGAGCACAGATACGCAGTATTTT. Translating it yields CSADTGGSTDTQYF.

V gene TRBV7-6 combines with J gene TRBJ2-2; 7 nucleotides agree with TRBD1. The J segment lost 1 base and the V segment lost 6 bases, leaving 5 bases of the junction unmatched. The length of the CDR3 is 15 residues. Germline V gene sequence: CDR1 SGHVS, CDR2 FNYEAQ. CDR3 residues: CASSSWTGNTGELFF. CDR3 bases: TGTGCCAGCAGTTCATGGACAGGGAACACCGGGGAGCTGTTTTTT.